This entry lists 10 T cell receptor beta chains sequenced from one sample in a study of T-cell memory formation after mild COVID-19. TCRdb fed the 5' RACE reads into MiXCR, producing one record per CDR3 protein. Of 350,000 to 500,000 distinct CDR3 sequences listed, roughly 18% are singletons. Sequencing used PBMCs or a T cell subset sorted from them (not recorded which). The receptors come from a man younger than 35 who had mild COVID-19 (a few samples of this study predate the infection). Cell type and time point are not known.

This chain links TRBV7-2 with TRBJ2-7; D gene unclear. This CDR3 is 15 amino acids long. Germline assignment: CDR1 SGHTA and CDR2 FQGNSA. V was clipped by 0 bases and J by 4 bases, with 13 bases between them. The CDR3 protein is CASSLAATPVYEQYF. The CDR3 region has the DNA TGTGCCAGCAGCTTAGCAGCGACTCCCGTTTACGAGCAGTACTTC.

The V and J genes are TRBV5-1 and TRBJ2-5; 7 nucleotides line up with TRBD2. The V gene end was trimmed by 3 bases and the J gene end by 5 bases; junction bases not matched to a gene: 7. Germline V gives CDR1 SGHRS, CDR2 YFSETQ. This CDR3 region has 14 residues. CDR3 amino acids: CASSWAGVGETQYF. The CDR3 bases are TGCGCCAGCAGCTGGGCGGGAGTCGGGGAGACCCAGTACTTC.

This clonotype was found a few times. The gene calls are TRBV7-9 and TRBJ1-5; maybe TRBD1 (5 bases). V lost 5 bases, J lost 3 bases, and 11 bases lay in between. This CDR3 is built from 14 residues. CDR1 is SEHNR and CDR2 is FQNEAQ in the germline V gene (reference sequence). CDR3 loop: CASSLEGYNQPQHF. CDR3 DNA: TGTGCCAGCAGCCTTGAGGGGTACAATCAGCCCCAGCATTTT.

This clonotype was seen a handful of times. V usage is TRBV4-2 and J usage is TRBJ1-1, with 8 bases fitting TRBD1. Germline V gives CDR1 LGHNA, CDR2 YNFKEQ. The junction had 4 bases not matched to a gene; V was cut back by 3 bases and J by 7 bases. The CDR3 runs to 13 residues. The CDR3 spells CASSQGQEDEAFF. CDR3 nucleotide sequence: TGTGCCAGCAGCCAGGGACAGGAGGATGAAGCTTTCTTT.

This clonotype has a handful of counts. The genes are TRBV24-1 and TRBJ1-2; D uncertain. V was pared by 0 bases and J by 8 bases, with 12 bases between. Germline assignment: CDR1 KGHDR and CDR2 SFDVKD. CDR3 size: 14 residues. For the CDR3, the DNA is TGTGCCACCAGTGATTTGACCCGTTCTCAAGGCTACACCTTC. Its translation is CATSDLTRSQGYTF.

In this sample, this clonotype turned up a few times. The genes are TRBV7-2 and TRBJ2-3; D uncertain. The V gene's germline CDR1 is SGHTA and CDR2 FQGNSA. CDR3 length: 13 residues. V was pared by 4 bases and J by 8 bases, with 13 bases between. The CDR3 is CASSYTLYGTQYF. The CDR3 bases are TGTGCCAGCAGCTACACCTTGTACGGTACGCAGTATTTT.

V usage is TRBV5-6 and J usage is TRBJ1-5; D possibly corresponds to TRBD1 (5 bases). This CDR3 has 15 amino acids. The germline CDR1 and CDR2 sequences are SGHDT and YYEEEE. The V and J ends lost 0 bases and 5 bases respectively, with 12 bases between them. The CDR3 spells CASSLGRGRHQPQHF. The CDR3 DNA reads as TGTGCCAGCAGCTTGGGGAGGGGTCGCCATCAGCCCCAGCATTTT.

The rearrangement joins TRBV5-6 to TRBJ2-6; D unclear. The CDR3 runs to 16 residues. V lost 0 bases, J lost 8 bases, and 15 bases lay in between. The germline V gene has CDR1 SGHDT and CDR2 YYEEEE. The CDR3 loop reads CASSLVVRRSSNVLTF. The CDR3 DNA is TGTGCCAGCAGCTTGGTAGTGAGGCGGAGCTCCAACGTCCTGACTTTC.

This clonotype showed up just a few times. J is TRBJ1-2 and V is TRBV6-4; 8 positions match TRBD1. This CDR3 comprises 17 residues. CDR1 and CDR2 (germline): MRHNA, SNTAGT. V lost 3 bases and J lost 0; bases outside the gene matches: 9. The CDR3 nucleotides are TGTGCCAGCAGTGATGGTCAGGGGGCATTCCCTAACTATGGCTACACCTTC. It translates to CASSDGQGAFPNYGYTF.

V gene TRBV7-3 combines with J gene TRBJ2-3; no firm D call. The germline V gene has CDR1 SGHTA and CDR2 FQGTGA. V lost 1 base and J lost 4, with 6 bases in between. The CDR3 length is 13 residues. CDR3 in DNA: TGTGCCAGCAGCTTAATGCAGGCAGATACGCAGTATTTT. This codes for CASSLMQADTQYF.